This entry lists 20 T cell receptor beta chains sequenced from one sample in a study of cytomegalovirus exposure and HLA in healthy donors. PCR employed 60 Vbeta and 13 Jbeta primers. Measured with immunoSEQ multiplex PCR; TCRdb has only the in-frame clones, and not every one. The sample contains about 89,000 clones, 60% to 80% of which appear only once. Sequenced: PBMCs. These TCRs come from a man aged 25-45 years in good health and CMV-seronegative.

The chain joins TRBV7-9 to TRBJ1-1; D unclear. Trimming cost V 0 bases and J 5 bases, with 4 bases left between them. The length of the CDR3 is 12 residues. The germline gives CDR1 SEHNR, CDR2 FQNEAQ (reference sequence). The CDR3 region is CASSLAETEAFF. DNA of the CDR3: TGTGCCAGCAGCTTAGCGGAGACTGAAGCTTTCTTT.

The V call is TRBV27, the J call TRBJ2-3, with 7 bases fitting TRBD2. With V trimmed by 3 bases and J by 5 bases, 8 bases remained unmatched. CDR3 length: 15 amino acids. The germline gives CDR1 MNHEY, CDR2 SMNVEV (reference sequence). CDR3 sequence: CASSFKRGARDTQYF. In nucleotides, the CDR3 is TGTGCCAGCAGTTTCAAGCGGGGCGCCCGAGATACGCAGTATTTT.

CDR3 region: CTSSQEKGTGPYNEQFF. The CDR3, as DNA: TGCACCAGCAGCCAAGAGAAGGGGACAGGGCCCTACAATGAGCAGTTCTTC. V gene TRBV1 combines with J gene TRBJ2-1; the table assigns TRBD1, which was not confirmed against the DNA. TRBV1 represents a pseudogene. CDR3 length: 17 residues.

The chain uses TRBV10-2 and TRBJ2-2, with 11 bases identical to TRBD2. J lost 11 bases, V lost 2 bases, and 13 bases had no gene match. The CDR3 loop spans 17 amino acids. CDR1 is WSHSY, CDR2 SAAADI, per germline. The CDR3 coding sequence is TGCGCCAGCAGTGAGCCGGGTAGCGGGAGGGGCGTCGGTGAGCTGTTTTTT. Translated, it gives CASSEPGSGRGVGELFF.

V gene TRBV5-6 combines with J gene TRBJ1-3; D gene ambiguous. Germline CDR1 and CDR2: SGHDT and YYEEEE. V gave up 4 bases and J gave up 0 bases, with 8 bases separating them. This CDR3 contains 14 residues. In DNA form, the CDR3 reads TGTGCCAGCAGCCCCCTAGGCTCTGGAAACACCATATATTTT. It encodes CASSPLGSGNTIYF.

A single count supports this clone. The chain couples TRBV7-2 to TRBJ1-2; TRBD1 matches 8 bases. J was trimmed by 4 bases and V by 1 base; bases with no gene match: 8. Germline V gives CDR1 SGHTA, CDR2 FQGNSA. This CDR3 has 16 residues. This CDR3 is CASSLEVAGGVYGYTF. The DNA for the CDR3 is TGTGCCAGCAGCTTAGAAGTGGCAGGGGGCGTCTATGGCTACACCTTC.

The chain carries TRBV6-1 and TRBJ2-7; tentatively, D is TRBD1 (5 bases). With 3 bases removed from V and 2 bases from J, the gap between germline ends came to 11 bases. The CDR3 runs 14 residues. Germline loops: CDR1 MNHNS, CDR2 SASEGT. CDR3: CASSDPQAPYEQYF. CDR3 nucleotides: TGTGCCAGCAGTGATCCACAGGCCCCCTACGAGCAGTACTTC.

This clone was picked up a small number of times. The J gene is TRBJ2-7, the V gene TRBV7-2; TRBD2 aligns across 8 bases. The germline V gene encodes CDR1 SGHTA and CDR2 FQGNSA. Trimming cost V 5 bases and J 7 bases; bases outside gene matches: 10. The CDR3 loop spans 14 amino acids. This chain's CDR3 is CASSLSGVDKEQYF. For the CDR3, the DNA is TGTGCCAGCAGCCTTAGCGGGGTCGACAAGGAGCAGTACTTC.

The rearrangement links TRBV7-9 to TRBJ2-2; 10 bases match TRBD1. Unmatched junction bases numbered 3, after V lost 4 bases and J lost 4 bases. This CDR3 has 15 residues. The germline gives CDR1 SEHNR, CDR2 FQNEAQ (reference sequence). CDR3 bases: TGTGCCAGCAGCTGGGGGACAGGGGTCACCGGGGAGCTGTTTTTT. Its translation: CASSWGTGVTGELFF.

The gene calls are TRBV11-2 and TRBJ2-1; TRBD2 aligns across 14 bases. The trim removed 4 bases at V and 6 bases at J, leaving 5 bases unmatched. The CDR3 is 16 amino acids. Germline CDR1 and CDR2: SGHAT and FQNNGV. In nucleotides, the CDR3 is TGTGCCAGCAGCTCCTTAGGGACTAGCGGGAGCAATGAGCAGTTCTTC. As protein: CASSSLGTSGSNEQFF.

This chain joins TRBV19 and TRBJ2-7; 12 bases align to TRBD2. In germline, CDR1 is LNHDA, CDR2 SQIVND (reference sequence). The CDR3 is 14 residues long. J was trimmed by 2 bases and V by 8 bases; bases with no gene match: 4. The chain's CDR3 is CASRSSGGAYEQYF. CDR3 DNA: TGTGCCAGTCGCTCTAGCGGGGGGGCCTACGAGCAGTACTTC.

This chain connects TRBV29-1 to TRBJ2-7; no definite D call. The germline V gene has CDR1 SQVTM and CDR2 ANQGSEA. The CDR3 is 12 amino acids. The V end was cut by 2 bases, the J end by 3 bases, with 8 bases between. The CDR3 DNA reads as TGCAGCGTTGAAAGCGCAGACTACGAGCAGTACTTC. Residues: CSVESADYEQYF.

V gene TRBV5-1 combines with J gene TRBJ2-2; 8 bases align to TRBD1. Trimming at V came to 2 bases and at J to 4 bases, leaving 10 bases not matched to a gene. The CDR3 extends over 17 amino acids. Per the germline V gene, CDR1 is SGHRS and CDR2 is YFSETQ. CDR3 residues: CASSFGQGRGPTGELFF. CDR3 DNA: TGCGCCAGCAGCTTCGGACAGGGTCGGGGTCCCACCGGGGAGCTGTTTTTT.

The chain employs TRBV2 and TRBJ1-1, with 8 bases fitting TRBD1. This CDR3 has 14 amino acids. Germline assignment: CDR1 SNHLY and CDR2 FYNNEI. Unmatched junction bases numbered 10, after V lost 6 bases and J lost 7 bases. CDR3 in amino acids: CASRIGRGLGEAFF. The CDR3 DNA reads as TGTGCCAGCAGAATCGGCAGGGGGCTGGGTGAAGCTTTCTTT.

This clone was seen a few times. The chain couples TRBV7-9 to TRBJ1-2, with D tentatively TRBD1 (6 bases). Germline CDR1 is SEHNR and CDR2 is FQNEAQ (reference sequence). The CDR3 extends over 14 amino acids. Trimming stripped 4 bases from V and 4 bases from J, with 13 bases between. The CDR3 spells CASSSSTGGYGYTF. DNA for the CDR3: TGTGCCAGCAGCTCATCGACAGGCGGCTATGGCTACACCTTC.

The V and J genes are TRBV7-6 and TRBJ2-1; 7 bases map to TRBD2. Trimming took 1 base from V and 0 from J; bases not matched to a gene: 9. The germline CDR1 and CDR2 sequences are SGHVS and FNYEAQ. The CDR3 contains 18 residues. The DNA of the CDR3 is TGTGCCAGCAGCTTAGTGTCGGGGGACTACAGCTCCTACAATGAGCAGTTCTTC. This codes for CASSLVSGDYSSYNEQFF.

In nucleotides, the CDR3 is TGTGCCAGTAGTATAGCCCCAGGTCTAGCGGGGTACACAGATACGCAGTATTTT. This codes for CASSIAPGLAGYTDTQYF. V usage is TRBV19 and J usage is TRBJ2-3; 9 bases fit TRBD2. The CDR3 consists of 18 residues. Germline CDR1 and CDR2: LNHDA and SQIVND (reference sequence). Unmatched junction bases numbered 10, after V lost 1 base and J lost 2 bases.

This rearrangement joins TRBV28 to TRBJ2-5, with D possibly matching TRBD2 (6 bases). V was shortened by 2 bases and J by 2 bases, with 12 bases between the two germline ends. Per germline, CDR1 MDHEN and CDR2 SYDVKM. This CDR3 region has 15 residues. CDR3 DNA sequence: TGTGCCAGCAGTTTAGTGGGGACTTTACAAGAGACCCAGTACTTC. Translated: CASSLVGTLQETQYF.

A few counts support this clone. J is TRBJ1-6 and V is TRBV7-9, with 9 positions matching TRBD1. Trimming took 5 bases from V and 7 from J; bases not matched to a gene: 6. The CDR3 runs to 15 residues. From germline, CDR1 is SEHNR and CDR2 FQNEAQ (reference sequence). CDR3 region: CASSGLGQGNSPLHF. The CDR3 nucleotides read TGTGCCAGCAGCGGATTGGGACAGGGAAATTCACCCCTCCACTTT.

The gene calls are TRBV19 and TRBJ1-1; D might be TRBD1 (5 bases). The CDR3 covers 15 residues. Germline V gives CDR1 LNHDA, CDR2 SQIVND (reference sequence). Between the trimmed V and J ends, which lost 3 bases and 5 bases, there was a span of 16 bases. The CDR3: CASSMGSAGRTEAFF. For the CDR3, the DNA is TGTGCCAGTAGTATGGGTTCGGCAGGGCGGACTGAAGCTTTCTTT.